Each of the 3 T cell receptor beta chains below was sequenced from the same sample in a study of tumor-infiltrating lymphocytes in oesophageal squamous cell carcinoma. TCRdb analysed the PCR reads with MiXCR anew, one entry per CDR3 protein. Of just under 20,000 distinct CDR3 sequences in the sample, roughly 41% were seen once. The sample consisted of normal esophageal tissue next to the tumor. These receptors originate from a male donor with esophageal squamous cell carcinoma.

To note about this clonotype: Given the absence of the conserved phenylalanine or tryptophan at the CDR3 end, a read error is likely. Because the CDR3's place on the DNA is in doubt, the DNA is left out and the CDR3 is given as listed by TCRdb. The chain couples TRBV12-3 or TRBV12-4 to TRBJ2-1. The CDR3 spans 16 residues, counting both ends. This CDR3 is CASSSDTSFYGYTFGS.

The rearrangement joins TRBV6-6 to TRBJ1-5; 8 bases fit TRBD1. Germline trimming cut 7 bases from V and 0 bases from J; bases unmatched to any gene: 2. Germline V gene data show CDR1 as MNHNY and CDR2 as SVGAGI (reference sequence). CDR3 length equals 14 residues. CDR3 sequence (DNA): TGTGCCAGCAATGACAGGGGTAGCAATCAGCCCCAGCATTTT. This translates into CASNDRGSNQPQHF.

The CDR3 here is CAWILGGQGTDTQYF. In DNA, the CDR3 is TGTGCCTGGATCCTTGGGGGACAGGGGACGGATACGCAGTATTTT. The chain links TRBV30 to TRBJ2-3; TRBD1 aligns across 10 bases. The CDR3 has 15 residues. V was clipped by 4 bases and J by 6 bases; unmatched bases: 10. Germline lookup yields CDR1 GTSNPN and CDR2 SVGIG (reference sequence).